A selection of T cell receptor beta chains follows, all from one sample in a study of blood T cell repertoires in COVID-19. Here immunoSEQ multiplex PCR was the method, and the copy in TCRdb shows in-frame clones only, minus some. This sample yields 110,000 to 150,000 clones, of which approximately 84% are seen a single time; about 1.8% belongs to the top ten. Material for sequencing was peripheral blood. The origin of the receptors is a woman aged 55 to 70 with acute or convalescent COVID-19. Each CDR3 is given with its conserved first and last residue. D genes are given only for firm matches. Size is omitted from some rows. Given values are once, few, many or a class for expanded clones.

J: TRBJ2-7; D: TRBD2; length: 14; size: .; V: TRBV6-5; DNA: TGTGCCAGCAGCCTGACGGGCCCCGGGGGGGAGCAGTACTTC; CDR3: CASSLTGPGGEQYF
J: TRBJ2-5; D: TRBD2; length: 19; size: .; V: TRBV11-2; DNA: TGTGCCAGCAGCTCGCGGACTAGCGGGCCCCGAGGCGGAGGGGAGACCCAGTACTTC; CDR3: CASSSRTSGPRGGGETQYF
J: TRBJ2-3; D: TRBD2; length: 17; size: .; V: TRBV7-9; DNA: TGTGCCAGCAGCTTAAATGCGGGAGGGCCGTTCGGTGATACGCAGTATTTT; CDR3: CASSLNAGGPFGDTQYF
J: TRBJ2-6; D: .; length: 15; size: .; V: TRBV2; DNA: TGTGCCAGCAGCCCCGATAGTTCTGGGGCCAACGTCCTGACTTTC; CDR3: CASSPDSSGANVLTF
J: TRBJ2-5; D: .; length: 14; size: .; V: TRBV5-1; DNA: TGCGCCAGCAACGGACCAAGGGGGCAAGAGACCCAGTACTTC; CDR3: CASNGPRGQETQYF
J: TRBJ2-5; D: TRBD1; length: 16; size: .; V: TRBV19; DNA: TGTGCCAGTAGTATAGGGGGCTTGGGACAGACGCAGACCCAGTACTTC; CDR3: CASSIGGLGQTQTQYF
J: TRBJ2-1; D: TRBD2; length: 16; size: .; V: TRBV10-3; DNA: TGTGCCATCAGGTTGACTAGCGGGAGATCCAGAGATGAGCAGTTCTTC; CDR3: CAIRLTSGRSRDEQFF
J: TRBJ2-3; D: TRBD2; length: 17; size: .; V: TRBV23-1; DNA: TGCGCCAGCAGTCAAACAAAACTAGCGGGTAACACAGATACGCAGTATTTT; CDR3: CASSQTKLAGNTDTQYF
J: TRBJ2-3; D: .; length: 16; size: once; V: TRBV5-1; DNA: TGCGCCAGCAGCTTGGATGGCAGGGCAAGCACAGATACGCAGTATTTT; CDR3: CASSLDGRASTDTQYF
J: TRBJ2-2; D: TRBD2; length: 19; size: .; V: TRBV3-1/TRBV3-2; DNA: TGTGCCAGCAGCCAAGCGGGACTAGCGGGAGCATTTAACACCGGGGAGCTGTTTTTT; CDR3: CASSQAGLAGAFNTGELFF
J: TRBJ2-1; D: TRBD2; length: 17; size: .; V: TRBV5-1; DNA: TGCGCCAGCAGCCCCACAGCGGGAGAGACTAGCTACAATGAGCAGTTCTTC; CDR3: CASSPTAGETSYNEQFF
J: TRBJ2-3; D: .; length: 15; size: .; V: TRBV3-1/TRBV3-2; DNA: TGTGCCAGCAGTCTTAGCGGAGCTAGCACAGATACGCAGTATTTT; CDR3: CASSLSGASTDTQYF
J: TRBJ2-7; D: .; length: 16; size: .; V: TRBV27; DNA: TGTGCCAGCACCCCCCTAGGTGGTATTGGGTCCTACGAGCAGTACTTC; CDR3: CASTPLGGIGSYEQYF
J: TRBJ2-4; D: .; length: 14; size: .; V: TRBV11-2; DNA: TGTGCCAGCAGCCCCCCCGGAGGGGCGGGCATTCAGTACTTC; CDR3: CASSPPGGAGIQYF
J: TRBJ2-2; D: TRBD1; length: 15; size: .; V: TRBV6-5; DNA: TGTGCCAGCAGCAGGGACAGGGCGAACACCGGGGAGCTGTTTTTT; CDR3: CASSRDRANTGELFF
J: TRBJ2-7; D: .; length: 11; size: few; V: TRBV19; DNA: TGTGCCAGTGGGACAAGATACGAGCAGTACTTC; CDR3: CASGTRYEQYF
J: TRBJ2-4; D: TRBD1; length: 16; size: .; V: TRBV4-2; DNA: TGTGCCAGCAGCCGGAAAGGGACAGGGGGTTTGGACATTCAGTACTTC; CDR3: CASSRKGTGGLDIQYF
J: TRBJ2-1; D: .; length: 16; size: .; V: TRBV5-8; DNA: TGTGCCAGCAGCGTTCAACAGGGTACATCTGGCAATGAGCAGTTCTTC; CDR3: CASSVQQGTSGNEQFF
J: TRBJ1-3; D: .; length: 15; size: .; V: TRBV5-1; DNA: TGCGCCAGCAGCTTGGCTGTGGGCCCTGGAAACACCATATATTTT; CDR3: CASSLAVGPGNTIYF
J: TRBJ2-7; D: .; length: 16; size: .; V: TRBV5-6; DNA: TGTGCCAGCAGCTTCATACTGGGGGCACCCAACTACGAGCAGTACTTC; CDR3: CASSFILGAPNYEQYF
J: TRBJ2-1; D: TRBD1; length: 14; size: few; V: TRBV5-1; DNA: TGCGCCAGCAGCTCCCGGACAGGGCCTAATGAGCAGTTCTTC; CDR3: CASSSRTGPNEQFF
J: TRBJ1-2; D: TRBD1; length: 14; size: few; V: TRBV14; DNA: TGTGCCAGCAGCCGTCCAGGGGGCTTCTATGGCTACACCTTC; CDR3: CASSRPGGFYGYTF
J: TRBJ1-1; D: .; length: 13; size: .; V: TRBV2; DNA: TGTGCCAGTCCCCGGGGGACGAACACTGAAGCTTTCTTT; CDR3: CASPRGTNTEAFF
J: TRBJ1-2; D: .; length: 15; size: .; V: TRBV5-1; DNA: TGCGCCAGCAGCTACAGGGTTTCGGTTAACTATGGCTACACCTTC; CDR3: CASSYRVSVNYGYTF
J: TRBJ1-5; D: .; length: 14; size: once; V: TRBV28; DNA: TGTGCCAGCAGTTGGCGAGGTAGCAATCAGCCCCAGCATTTT; CDR3: CASSWRGSNQPQHF
J: TRBJ2-2; D: TRBD1; length: 13; size: once; V: TRBV2; DNA: TGTGCCAGCAAAGGGGGCTACACCGGGGAGCTGTTTTTT; CDR3: CASKGGYTGELFF
J: TRBJ1-1; D: .; length: 14; size: .; V: TRBV15; DNA: TGTGCCACCAGCAGAGGACTTATGAACACTGAAGCTTTCTTT; CDR3: CATSRGLMNTEAFF
J: TRBJ2-7; D: TRBD1; length: 15; size: few; V: TRBV11-3; DNA: TGTGCCAGCAGCCGATCCGGGACAGGGCTTTACGAGCAGTACTTC; CDR3: CASSRSGTGLYEQYF
J: TRBJ1-1; D: .; length: 13; size: .; V: TRBV7-9; DNA: TGTGCCAGCAGCCCCGGACAGTCCTTTGAAGCTTTCTTT; CDR3: CASSPGQSFEAFF
J: TRBJ2-7; D: .; length: 13; size: .; V: TRBV6-5; DNA: TGTGCCAGCAGTTACCCGGGTCTGGAAGAGCAGTACTTC; CDR3: CASSYPGLEEQYF
J: TRBJ1-4; D: .; length: 11; size: .; V: TRBV3-1/TRBV3-2; DNA: TGTGCCAGCAGCCAACTGGAAAAACTGTTTTTT; CDR3: CASSQLEKLFF
J: TRBJ2-7; D: TRBD1; length: 15; size: .; V: TRBV5-4; DNA: TGTGCCAGCAGCTTGCCCGGACAGGGCACCTACGAGCAGTACTTC; CDR3: CASSLPGQGTYEQYF
J: TRBJ1-5; D: .; length: 14; size: few; V: TRBV11-2; DNA: TGTGCCAGCAGCTTAGGATCGGGCAATCAGCCCCAGCATTTT; CDR3: CASSLGSGNQPQHF
J: TRBJ1-2; D: .; length: 14; size: .; V: TRBV5-4; DNA: TGTGCCAGCAGCTTGGCCAGCGATACCTATGGCTACACCTTC; CDR3: CASSLASDTYGYTF
J: TRBJ2-7; D: .; length: 14; size: .; V: TRBV19; DNA: TGTGCCAGTAGTCAGCGGAGGGGTAGCGGAGAGCAGTACTTC; CDR3: CASSQRRGSGEQYF
J: TRBJ2-7; D: TRBD1; length: 15; size: .; V: TRBV10-2; DNA: TGCGCCACCACGACTCCGGGACAGGGACCCTACGAGCAGTACTTC; CDR3: CATTTPGQGPYEQYF
J: TRBJ2-1; D: .; length: 14; size: few; V: TRBV28; DNA: TGTGCCAGCAGTCTAGACGACGTCCGCCGAGAGCAGTTCTTC; CDR3: CASSLDDVRREQFF
J: TRBJ1-5; D: TRBD1; length: 16; size: .; V: TRBV5-6; DNA: TGTGCCAGCAGCTCCCTTAAGACAGGGGGAAATCAGCCCCAGCATTTT; CDR3: CASSSLKTGGNQPQHF
J: TRBJ2-3; D: .; length: 15; size: once; V: TRBV5-1; DNA: TGCGCCAGCAGCTCGGGGAGACTTCCCACAGATACGCAGTATTTT; CDR3: CASSSGRLPTDTQYF
J: TRBJ1-2; D: .; length: 15; size: .; V: TRBV30; DNA: TGTGCCTGGAGCCTTACCCTGGGGCGGAACTATGGCTACACCTTC; CDR3: CAWSLTLGRNYGYTF
J: TRBJ2-1; D: .; length: 11; size: .; V: TRBV6-5; DNA: TGTGCCAGCCGGGACTACAATGAGCAGTTCTTC; CDR3: CASRDYNEQFF
J: TRBJ2-1; D: .; length: 13; size: once; V: TRBV10-3; DNA: TGTGCCATCAGTGGTATGGGAGGGGGTGAGCAGTTCTTC; CDR3: CAISGMGGGEQFF
J: TRBJ1-1; D: .; length: 14; size: .; V: TRBV30; DNA: TGTGCCTGGAAAGCAGGCATCCGTTACACTGAAGCTTTCTTT; CDR3: CAWKAGIRYTEAFF
J: TRBJ2-2; D: TRBD2; length: 17; size: .; V: TRBV5-4; DNA: TGTGCCAGCAGCGATCCCCCCCTAGCGGGAGTGTCCGGGGAGCTGTTTTTT; CDR3: CASSDPPLAGVSGELFF
J: TRBJ1-3; D: .; length: 12; size: .; V: TRBV30; DNA: .; CDR3: CAWSVGVGTVFF
J: TRBJ1-1; D: .; length: 16; size: .; V: TRBV5-1; DNA: TGCGCCAGCAGCTTGGATCGTAGTAGAGTGAACACTGAAGCTTTCTTT; CDR3: CASSLDRSRVNTEAFF
J: TRBJ2-7; D: TRBD2; length: 14; size: .; V: TRBV29-1; DNA: TGCAGCGTTGGTCCTAGCGGGATGGGTTACGAGCAGTACTTC; CDR3: CSVGPSGMGYEQYF
J: TRBJ1-4; D: .; length: 15; size: .; V: TRBV23-1; DNA: TGCGCCAGCAGTCCTCACAGGGATTGCGATGAAAAACTGTTTTTT; CDR3: CASSPHRDCDEKLFF
J: TRBJ2-1; D: .; length: 12; size: once; V: TRBV7-9; DNA: TGTGCCAGCAGCTTAGCGCGAAATGAGCAGTTCTTC; CDR3: CASSLARNEQFF
J: TRBJ2-3; D: .; length: 16; size: .; V: TRBV5-6; DNA: TGTGCCAGCATACCACTTCGATGGGCCCCCACAGATACGCAGTATTTT; CDR3: CASIPLRWAPTDTQYF